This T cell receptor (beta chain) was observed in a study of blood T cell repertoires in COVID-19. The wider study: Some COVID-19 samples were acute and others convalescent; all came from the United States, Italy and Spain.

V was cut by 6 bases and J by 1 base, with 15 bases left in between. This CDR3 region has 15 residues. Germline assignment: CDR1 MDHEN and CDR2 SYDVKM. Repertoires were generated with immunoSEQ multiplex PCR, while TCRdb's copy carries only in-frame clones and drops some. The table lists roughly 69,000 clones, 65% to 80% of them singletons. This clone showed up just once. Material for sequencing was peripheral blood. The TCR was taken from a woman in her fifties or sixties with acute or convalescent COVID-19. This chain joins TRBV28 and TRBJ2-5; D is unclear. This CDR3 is CASRTPGPGQETQYF. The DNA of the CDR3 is TGTGCCAGCAGAACTCCTGGCCCGGGCCAAGAGACCCAGTACTTC.